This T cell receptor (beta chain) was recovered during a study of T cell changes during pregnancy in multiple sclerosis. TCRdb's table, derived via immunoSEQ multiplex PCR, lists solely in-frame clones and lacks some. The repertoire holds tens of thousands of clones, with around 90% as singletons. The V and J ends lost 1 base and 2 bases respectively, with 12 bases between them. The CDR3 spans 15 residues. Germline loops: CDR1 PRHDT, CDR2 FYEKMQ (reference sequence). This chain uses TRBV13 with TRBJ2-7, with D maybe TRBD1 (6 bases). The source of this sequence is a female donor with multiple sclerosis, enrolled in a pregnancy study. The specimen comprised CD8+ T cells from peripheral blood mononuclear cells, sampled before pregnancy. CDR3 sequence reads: CASSLARGKPYEQYF. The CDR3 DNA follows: TGTGCCAGCAGCTTAGCCAGGGGCAAGCCCTACGAGCAGTACTTC.